This T cell receptor beta chain derives from a study of regulatory T cells in long-lasting Graves disease. The table lists this clonotype with many counts. Arm-PCR of CDR3 regions with iRepertoire HTBI primers generated TCR beta libraries. TCRdb re-called the multiplex PCR reads with MiXCR, one entry per CDR3 protein. The repertoire holds over 450,000 distinct CDR3 sequences, with 12% as singletons. The time point here: newly diagnosed GD, antithyroid drugs for less than 3 months. RNA from PBMCs was the source of the TCR library. These data were also reused for a study on T cells in Graves' hyperthyroidism and ophthalmopathy. That source notes: A set of HTBI primers served as the primers for a first-round RT-PCR of the TCR CDR3.

Sequenced material: peripheral blood mononuclear cells (PBMCs), taken at new diagnosis, from a patient treated with antithyroid drugs. The TCR sequence derives from a woman younger than 45 with Graves disease.

The CDR3: CASSGSGRVSSYNEQFF. The CDR3 region has the DNA TGTGCCAGCAGTGGCAGCGGGAGGGTAAGCTCCTACAATGAGCAGTTCTTC. The V and J genes are TRBV25-1 and TRBJ2-1; 10 bases align to TRBD2. This CDR3 spans 17 amino acids. Germline V gives CDR1 MGHDK, CDR2 SYGVNS. V shed 4 bases and J 0 bases; nucleotides not matched to a gene: 6. Filled out from reference TRBV25-1 and TRBJ2-1, the complete variable domain reads EADIYQTPRYLVIGTGKKITLECSQTMGHDKMYWYQQDPGMELHLIHYSYGVNSTEKGDLSSESTVSRIRTEHFPLTLESARPSHTSQYLCASSGSGRVSSYNEQFFGPGTRLTVL.